The 26 T cell receptor beta chains below all came from one sample that was sequenced in a study of T cell responses to AZD1222 COVID-19 vaccine. Assay used: immunoSEQ multiplex PCR; TCRdb lists only in-frame clones, some missing. The sample shows 170,000 or so clones, about nine tenths of them seen only once. The sample here was peripheral blood, taken on day 0 of AZD1222 vaccination. These receptors came from an adult in good health.

This sequence joins TRBV12-5 and TRBJ2-7; no reliable D call. V was cut by 1 base and J by 9 bases, with 19 bases left in between. This CDR3 is 15 amino acids long. Germline V gives CDR1 LGHNT, CDR2 FRNRAP. The CDR3 DNA sequence: TGTGCTAGTGGTTTGGCCTTGGGCCTCGCGCTAAGGCAGTACTTC. This gives the protein CASGLALGLALRQYF.

The chain couples TRBV7-9 to TRBJ1-2; 7 bases align to TRBD1. Looked up from germline, CDR1 is SEHNR and CDR2 is FQNEAQ (reference sequence). The CDR3 extends over 15 amino acids. The V and J ends lost 2 bases and 3 bases, in that order; junction bases with no gene match: 6. This chain's CDR3 is CASSLRGRGYYGYTF. The CDR3 region has the DNA TGTGCCAGCAGCTTAAGGGGCAGGGGGTACTATGGCTACACCTTC.

The chain has TRBV5-1 and TRBJ1-2; D is unclear. The germline V gene has CDR1 SGHRS and CDR2 YFSETQ. The CDR3 runs to 12 residues. Between the trimmed V and J ends, which lost 2 bases and 8 bases, there was a span of 10 bases. CDR3 region: CASSFSTGGYTF. CDR3 nucleotide sequence: TGCGCCAGCAGCTTCTCTACCGGGGGCTACACCTTC.

The chain couples TRBV7-9 to TRBJ2-5; possible D gene TRBD2, 6 bases. The V gene's germline CDR1 is SEHNR and CDR2 FQNEAQ (reference sequence). This CDR3 has 13 amino acids. Between the trimmed V and J ends, which lost 4 bases and 5 bases, there was a span of 11 bases. This CDR3 is CASSWDRGETQYF. CDR3 coding DNA: TGTGCCAGCAGCTGGGACCGGGGGGAGACCCAGTACTTC.

The V and J genes are TRBV7-2 and TRBJ2-7; 9 nucleotides align to TRBD1. V lost 0 bases, J lost 5 bases, and 5 bases stayed unmatched. The CDR3 spans 15 residues. The germline V gene has CDR1 SGHTA and CDR2 FQGNSA. The CDR3, as DNA: TGTGCCAGCAGCTTAGCTTTTGGGACAGGGAACGAGCAGTACTTC. This codes for CASSLAFGTGNEQYF.

The chain is built from TRBV5-1 and TRBJ2-3; D assignment may be TRBD1 or TRBD2 (7 bases each). Trimming removed 6 bases from V and 2 bases from J, with 19 bases in between. CDR3 size: 16 residues. CDR1 is SGHRS and CDR2 is YFSETQ in the germline V gene. DNA for the CDR3: TGCGCCAGCACCCCAATGGGAGGGACAGTCACAGATACGCAGTATTTT. Its protein is CASTPMGGTVTDTQYF.

The chain has TRBV5-6 and TRBJ1-5, with unresolved D. Germline V gives CDR1 SGHDT, CDR2 YYEEEE. The CDR3 has 13 amino acids. Trimming cost V 6 bases and J 5 bases, with 12 bases left between them. The CDR3 loop reads CASTQRRDQPQHF. CDR3 nucleotide sequence: TGTGCCAGCACCCAAAGACGGGATCAGCCCCAGCATTTT. The full variable domain, completed using reference TRBV5-6 and TRBJ1-5, is DAGVTQSPTHLIKTRGQQVTLRCSPKSGHDTVSWYQQALGQGPQFIFQYYEEEERQRGNFPDRFSGHQFPNYSSELNVNALLLGDSALYLCASTQRRDQPQHFGDGTRLSIL.

The V and J genes are TRBV6-5 and TRBJ1-2; D remains ambiguous. Germline CDR1 and CDR2: MNHEY and SVGAGI. The CDR3 spans 12 residues. V gave up 11 bases and J gave up 8 bases, with 18 bases separating them. This chain's CDR3 is CASHDRVRGYTF. CDR3 coding DNA: TGTGCCTCCCATGACCGGGTTCGGGGCTACACCTTC.

The chain links TRBV29-1 to TRBJ2-7; weak D call: TRBD2 (5 bases). V was shortened by 7 bases and J by 6 bases, with 22 bases between the two germline ends. The V gene's germline CDR1 is SQVTM and CDR2 ANQGSEA. The CDR3 consists of 14 residues. DNA of the CDR3: TGCAGCGCTGGAAGTTGGGGAGTAGGAAGCGAGCAGTACTTC. Its protein product is CSAGSWGVGSEQYF.

This chain uses TRBV5-8 with TRBJ2-1, with 8 positions matching TRBD1. With 0 bases clipped from V and 0 bases from J, the junction kept 5 bases outside the gene matches. The germline V gene encodes CDR1 SGHTS and CDR2 YDEGEE. The CDR3 runs 17 residues. This chain's CDR3 is CASSLARGRSSYNEQFF. The CDR3 nucleotides read TGTGCCAGCAGCTTGGCCAGGGGGCGAAGCTCCTACAATGAGCAGTTCTTC. Drawing the rest from reference TRBV5-8 and TRBJ2-1, the complete variable domain is EAGVTQSPTHLIKTRGQQATLRCSPISGHTSVYWYQQALGLGLQFLLWYDEGEERNRGNFPPRFSGRQFPNYSSELNVNALELEDSALYLCASSLARGRSSYNEQFFGPGTRLTVL.

The V call is TRBV14, the J call TRBJ2-2; D gene ambiguous. This CDR3 contains 13 residues. Germline V gene sequence: CDR1 SGHDN, CDR2 FVKESK. V was pared by 4 bases and J by 5 bases, with 8 bases between. The DNA of the CDR3 is TGTGCCAGCAGCCCCCAAGCAACCGGGGAGCTGTTTTTT. Its protein is CASSPQATGELFF.

This clone was counted a single time. The chain links TRBV5-4 to TRBJ2-7, with TRBD1 matching over 7 bases. Germline V gene lookup returns CDR1 SGHNT and CDR2 YYREEE (reference sequence). V was clipped by 4 bases and J by 7 bases; unmatched bases: 8. The CDR3 length is 13 residues. CDR3 in amino acids: CASSHRTDREQYF. The CDR3, as DNA: TGTGCCAGCAGCCACCGCACGGACAGGGAGCAGTACTTC.

The gene calls are TRBV30 and TRBJ1-2; possible D gene TRBD1, 5 bases. Trimming shortened V by 1 base and J by 4 bases, and 7 bases separated the two germline ends. There are 12 residues in the CDR3. Germline V gene sequence: CDR1 GTSNPN, CDR2 SVGIG (reference sequence). The DNA of the CDR3 is TGTGCCTGGAGTGGAACAGGCTATGGCTACACCTTC. Protein sequence: CAWSGTGYGYTF.

The chain links TRBV5-4 to TRBJ2-7, with D unresolved. The V gene lost 3 bases and the J gene lost 0 bases, with 4 bases spanning the gap. Germline values: CDR1 SGHNT, CDR2 YYREEE (reference sequence). CDR3 length equals 12 residues. The CDR3 sequence: CASSSNSYEQYF. Here the CDR3 DNA reads TGTGCCAGCAGCTCAAACTCCTACGAGCAGTACTTC.

The chain's CDR3 is CASSQSGANTEAFF. CDR3 coding DNA: TGTGCCAGCAGCCAAAGTGGGGCGAACACTGAAGCTTTCTTT. The genes are TRBV7-3 and TRBJ1-1, with D perhaps matching TRBD1 (5 bases). This CDR3 region has 14 residues. Germline values: CDR1 SGHTA, CDR2 FQGTGA. Trimming pared 5 bases from V and 1 base from J, leaving 11 bases between.

The V call is TRBV5-1, the J call TRBJ1-2; D call uncertain. V shed 0 bases and J shed 8 bases, with 8 bases lying between them. Germline V gene lookup returns CDR1 SGHRS and CDR2 YFSETQ. There are 12 residues in the CDR3. CDR3 in DNA: TGCGCCAGCAGCTTGGAGGGTTTGGGCTACACCTTC. It is translated as CASSLEGLGYTF.

V is TRBV4-2 and J is TRBJ2-1; D is possibly TRBD1 (8 bases). Germline V gene data show CDR1 as LGHNA and CDR2 as YNFKEQ. This CDR3 comprises 17 residues. V was clipped by 1 base and J by 6 bases, with 19 bases between them. The CDR3 protein is CASSQVSDRGGGNEQFF. The CDR3 DNA follows: TGTGCCAGCAGCCAAGTGTCCGACAGGGGAGGGGGCAATGAGCAGTTCTTC.

This clone was detected only once. V gene TRBV2 combines with J gene TRBJ2-2; 11 bases match TRBD2. Trimming cost V 1 base and J 6 bases; bases outside gene matches: 4. CDR3 length equals 16 residues. Germline V gene data show CDR1 as SNHLY and CDR2 as FYNNEI. The CDR3 bases are TGTGCCAGCAGTGAAGGTAGCGGGGGGGCCGCCGGGGAGCTGTTTTTT. It specifies CASSEGSGGAAGELFF. Variable domain in full (rest from reference TRBV2 and TRBJ2-2): EPEVTQTPSHQVTQMGQEVILRCVPISNHLYFYWYRQILGQKVEFLVSFYNNEISEKSEIFDDQFSVERPDGSNFTLKIRSTKLEDSAMYFCASSEGSGGAAGELFFGEGSRLTVL.

This rearrangement joins TRBV6-5 to TRBJ2-2; D is undetermined. CDR1 is MNHEY, CDR2 SVGAGI, per germline. With 2 bases removed from V and 5 bases from J, the gap between germline ends came to 12 bases. The CDR3 length is 15 residues. CDR3 nucleotides: TGTGCCAGCAGTTACAGGGCTTTTGGGACCGGGGAGCTGTTTTTT. Translating it yields CASSYRAFGTGELFF.

The V call is TRBV21-1, the J call TRBJ2-7; the table's D call, TRBD2, was not checked against the DNA. TRBV21-1 is annotated as a pseudogene. The CDR3 is 16 amino acids. CDR3 amino acids: CASSAPRGGGVYEQYF. The CDR3 DNA follows: TGTGCCAGCAGCGCCCCCCGGGGGGGAGGGGTCTACGAGCAGTACTTC.

The rearrangement links TRBV5-1 to TRBJ2-7; the D is unclear. This CDR3 region has 15 residues. Trimming took off 0 bases at V and 2 bases at J, with 12 bases between the two ends. Germline assignment: CDR1 SGHRS and CDR2 YFSETQ. This chain's CDR3 is CASSLGARPTYEQYF. In DNA, the CDR3 is TGCGCCAGCAGCTTGGGGGCCAGGCCAACCTACGAGCAGTACTTC.

The rearrangement uses TRBV4-1 and TRBJ2-3, with a tentative D call TRBD1 (6 bases). The length of the CDR3 is 15 residues. V was clipped by 0 bases and J by 2 bases, with 9 bases between them. Germline V gives CDR1 MGHRA, CDR2 YSYEKL. In nucleotides, the CDR3 is TGCGCCAGCAGCCAAGAGTGGGGGCCCACAGATACGCAGTATTTT. Its translation: CASSQEWGPTDTQYF.

V gene TRBV4-3 combines with J gene TRBJ2-7; TRBD2 agrees at 13 bases. The germline V gene encodes CDR1 LGHNA and CDR2 YSLEER. Germline trimming cut 4 bases from V and 4 bases from J; bases unmatched to any gene: 4. The CDR3 spans 15 residues. CDR3 DNA sequence: TGCGCCAGCAGCCTCGGACTAGCGGGGGCTTACGAGCAGTACTTC. This codes for CASSLGLAGAYEQYF.

The chain couples TRBV4-3 to TRBJ1-5; a weak D match, TRBD1 (6 bases). The V end lost 1 base, the J end lost 0 bases, and 10 bases lay between the germline ends. Germline V gene lookup returns CDR1 LGHNA and CDR2 YSLEER. There are 16 residues in the CDR3. In nucleotides, the CDR3 is TGCGCCAGCAGCCAAGCGATACAGGGTAGCAATCAGCCCCAGCATTTT. Translation: CASSQAIQGSNQPQHF.

V usage is TRBV4-3 and J usage is TRBJ1-3; 7 nucleotides align to TRBD1. V lost 0 bases and J lost 6; bases outside the gene matches: 11. Germline V lookup: CDR1 LGHNA, CDR2 YSLEER. This CDR3 has 17 amino acids. The CDR3 sequence: CASSQEMWAGGTNTIYF. In DNA form, the CDR3 reads TGCGCCAGCAGCCAAGAAATGTGGGCAGGGGGTACAAACACCATATATTTT.

The chain is built from TRBV27 and TRBJ1-2; 7 nucleotides match TRBD1. The CDR3 has 13 amino acids. Unmatched junction bases numbered 1, after V lost 5 bases and J lost 1 base. Germline CDR1 and CDR2: MNHEY and SMNVEV (reference sequence). The CDR3 is CASSDRDNYGYTF. In DNA form, the CDR3 reads TGTGCCAGCAGTGACAGGGATAACTATGGCTACACCTTC.